Listed below are T cell receptor beta chains from one sample, sequenced in a study of blood T cell repertoires in COVID-19. Data came from immunoSEQ multiplex PCR; TCRdb stores just in-frame clones and leaves some out. The sample has about 250,000 clones; around 90% are singletons. Sequences were obtained from peripheral blood. Source of these receptors: a man aged 80 or over with acute or convalescent COVID-19. The CDR3 runs from the conserved cysteine through the conserved F or W. D genes are given only for firm matches. A row's size may be missing; if present it is once, few, many or a size class.

NA | TRBJ2-7 | NA | TRBV28 | CASSLHYEQYF | TGTGCCAGCAGTTTACACTACGAGCAGTACTTC
NA | TRBJ2-5 | NA | TRBV9 | CASSVGSGYQETQYF | TGTGCCAGCAGCGTTGGTAGCGGATACCAAGAGACCCAGTACTTC
TRBD1 | TRBJ2-5 | NA | TRBV19 | CASTPGQGVGRETQYF | TGTGCCAGTACCCCCGGACAGGGGGTTGGAAGAGAGACCCAGTACTTC
TRBD2 | TRBJ2-3 | NA | TRBV28 | CASSLSGGRALWDTQYF | TGTGCCAGCAGTTTATCGGGCGGGAGGGCCTTGTGGGATACGCAGTATTTT
NA | TRBJ1-1 | few | TRBV28 | CASSSPGGFTEAFF | TGTGCCAGCAGTTCCCCGGGGGGGTTCACTGAAGCTTTCTTT
TRBD1 | TRBJ1-2 | once | TRBV19 | CASSPQGQGYGYTF | TGTGCCAGTAGTCCCCAGGGACAGGGCTATGGCTACACCTTC
TRBD1 | TRBJ2-7 | NA | TRBV28 | CASSLQGARLEQYF | TGTGCCAGCAGTTTACAGGGGGCGAGGCTCGAGCAGTACTTC
TRBD2 | TRBJ2-7 | NA | TRBV27 | CASKEAGHSYEQYF | TGTGCCAGCAAGGAAGCGGGGCATTCCTACGAGCAGTACTTC
NA | TRBJ2-7 | NA | TRBV5-4 | CASSSGLNLEQYF | TGTGCCAGCAGCTCTGGACTGAATTTAGAGCAGTACTTC
TRBD1 | TRBJ2-5 | NA | TRBV5-5 | CASSYEFRDSGETQYF | TGTGCCAGCAGCTACGAGTTTCGGGACAGTGGGGAGACCCAGTACTTC
NA | TRBJ1-1 | NA | TRBV7-9 | CASSLQENTEAFF | TGTGCCAGCAGCCTGCAGGAGAACACTGAAGCTTTCTTT
NA | TRBJ2-5 | NA | TRBV7-3 | CASSSDRYQETQYF | TGTGCCAGCAGCTCCGACAGGTACCAAGAGACCCAGTACTTC
NA | TRBJ1-5 | NA | TRBV7-8 | CASSPAGSVEGQPQHF | TGTGCCAGCAGCCCGGCCGGGTCCGTAGAGGGTCAGCCCCAGCATTTT
NA | TRBJ2-6 | NA | TRBV18 | CASSLSSYSGANVLTF | TGTGCCAGCTCACTGAGTTCCTACTCTGGGGCCAACGTCCTGACTTTC
TRBD2 | TRBJ2-5 | once | TRBV9 | CASSVAAGSQETQYF | TGTGCCAGCAGCGTAGCAGCGGGGTCCCAAGAGACCCAGTACTTC
NA | TRBJ2-7 | NA | TRBV19 | CASSMERSSYEQYF | TGTGCCAGTAGTATGGAGCGGAGCTCCTACGAGCAGTACTTC
NA | TRBJ2-7 | NA | TRBV5-1 | CASSLDNSSDEQYF | TGCGCCAGCAGCTTGGACAACAGTTCCGACGAGCAGTACTTC
NA | TRBJ1-3 | NA | TRBV6-1 | CASSEIQGLAGNTIYF | TGTGCCAGCAGTGAAATACAGGGTTTAGCTGGAAACACCATATATTTT
NA | TRBJ1-4 | NA | TRBV7-9 | CASSLPQGWLFF | TGTGCCAGCAGCTTACCCCAGGGATGGCTGTTTTTT
NA | TRBJ2-7 | NA | TRBV19 | CASSPPTGSYEQYF | TGTGCCAGTAGTCCACCGACAGGTTCCTACGAGCAGTACTTC
NA | TRBJ1-3 | NA | TRBV29-1 | CSVQGSPSGNTIYF | TGCAGCGTTCAGGGAAGCCCTTCTGGAAACACCATATATTTT
NA | TRBJ2-1 | NA | TRBV7-3 | CASSLYGVYNEQFF | TGTGCCAGCAGCTTATACGGGGTCTACAATGAGCAGTTCTTC
NA | TRBJ1-2 | NA | TRBV12-3/TRBV12-4 | CASSPMRDYGYTF | TGTGCCAGCAGCCCCATGAGGGACTATGGCTACACCTTC
TRBD1 | TRBJ2-7 | NA | TRBV9 | CASSVWADRASEQYF | TGTGCCAGCAGCGTTTGGGCGGACAGGGCTTCCGAGCAGTACTTC
NA | TRBJ1-6 | few | TRBV5-4 | CASSSREGFGSPLHF | TGTGCCAGCAGCTCGCGGGAGGGTTTCGGTTCACCCCTCCACTTT
NA | TRBJ2-7 | once | TRBV21-1 | CASSKAGGDPYEQYF | TGTGCCAGCAGCAAAGCAGGGGGGGACCCTTACGAGCAGTACTTC